This T cell receptor (beta chain) was captured by sequencing in a study of T cell responses to AZD1222 COVID-19 vaccine. Some clones are missing from TCRdb's copy, which holds only in-frame ones; the method was immunoSEQ multiplex PCR. This sample has more than 95,000 clones, with roughly 88% found just once. Findings of the study overall: Donors in the cohort were predominantly white British and more often female, and clonal diversity was possibly underestimated. It was only a handful of AZD1222 recipients who were seropositive at baseline. At 160-218 and 743-854, vaccine-associated CD4 TCRs were dominant, and they spanned spike. Variant regions that are unmutated are reportedly the target of nearly half of spike-specific TCRs.

V was clipped by 3 bases and J by 9 bases, with 13 bases between them. The CDR3 length is 13 residues. Germline CDR1 SGHNT, CDR2 YYREEE (reference sequence). As for this clone: As yet, its antigen is unknown.

The rearrangement uses TRBV5-4 and TRBJ2-1; D not certain. The sequences come from peripheral blood, collected on day 0 of AZD1222 vaccination. The receptor's source is an adult in good health. CDR3 in DNA: TGTGCCAGCAGCTCTAACAGAGATGCTGAGCAGTTCTTC. Amino acid sequence: CASSSNRDAEQFF.